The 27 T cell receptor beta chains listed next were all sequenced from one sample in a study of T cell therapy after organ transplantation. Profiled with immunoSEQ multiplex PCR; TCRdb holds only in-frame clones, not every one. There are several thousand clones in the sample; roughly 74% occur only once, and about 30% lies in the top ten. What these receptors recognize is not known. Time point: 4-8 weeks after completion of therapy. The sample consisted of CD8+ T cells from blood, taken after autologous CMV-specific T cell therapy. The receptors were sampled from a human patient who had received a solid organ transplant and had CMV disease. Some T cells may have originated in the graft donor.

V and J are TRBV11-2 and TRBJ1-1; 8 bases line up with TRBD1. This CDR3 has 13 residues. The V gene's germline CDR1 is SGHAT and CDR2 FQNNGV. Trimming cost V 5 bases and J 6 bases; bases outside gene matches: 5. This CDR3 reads CASSTTRGPEAFF. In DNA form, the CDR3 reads TGTGCCAGCAGCACTACCAGGGGGCCTGAAGCTTTCTTT.

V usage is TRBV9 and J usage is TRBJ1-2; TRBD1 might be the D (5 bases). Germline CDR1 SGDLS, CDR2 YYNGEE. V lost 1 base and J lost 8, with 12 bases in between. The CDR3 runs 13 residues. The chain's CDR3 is CASSVRQGEGYTF. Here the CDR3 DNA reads TGTGCCAGCAGCGTAAGGCAGGGAGAAGGCTACACCTTC.

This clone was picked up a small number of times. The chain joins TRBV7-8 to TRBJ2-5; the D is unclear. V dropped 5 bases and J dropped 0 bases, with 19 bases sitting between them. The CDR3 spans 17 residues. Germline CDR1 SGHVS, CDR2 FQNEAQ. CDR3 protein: CASSDSIGPSYQETQYF. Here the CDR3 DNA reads TGTGCCAGCAGCGATTCGATAGGGCCTTCGTACCAAGAGACCCAGTACTTC.

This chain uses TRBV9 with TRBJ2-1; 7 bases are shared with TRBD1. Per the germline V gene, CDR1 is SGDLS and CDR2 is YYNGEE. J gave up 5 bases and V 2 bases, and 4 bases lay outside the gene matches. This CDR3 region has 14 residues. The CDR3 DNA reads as TGTGCCAGCAGCGTCCAACAGGGGAACAATGAGCAGTTCTTC. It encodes CASSVQQGNNEQFF.

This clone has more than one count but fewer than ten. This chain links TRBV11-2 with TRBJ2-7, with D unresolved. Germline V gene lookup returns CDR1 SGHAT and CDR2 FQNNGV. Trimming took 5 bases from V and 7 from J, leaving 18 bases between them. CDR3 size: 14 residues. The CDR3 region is CASSPATSLQEQYF. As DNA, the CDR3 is TGTGCCAGCAGCCCAGCGACTTCCCTCCAGGAGCAGTACTTC. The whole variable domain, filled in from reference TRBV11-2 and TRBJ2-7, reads EAGVAQSPRYKIIEKRQSVAFWCNPISGHATLYWYQQILGQGPKLLIQFQNNGVVDDSQLPKDRFSAERLKGVDSTLKIQPAKLEDSAVYLCASSPATSLQEQYFGPGTRLTVT.

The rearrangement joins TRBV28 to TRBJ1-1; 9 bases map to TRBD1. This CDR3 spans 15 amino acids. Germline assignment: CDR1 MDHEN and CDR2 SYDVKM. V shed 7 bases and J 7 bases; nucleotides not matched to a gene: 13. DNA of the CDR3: TGTGCCAGCACCAAAGAGGGACAGGGTATTAGTGAAGCTTTCTTT. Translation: CASTKEGQGISEAFF.

In DNA form, the CDR3 reads TGTGCCAGCAGCTTTCTGGGAGACGTTGCGGATACGCAGTATTTT. This translates into CASSFLGDVADTQYF. The chain carries TRBV7-6 and TRBJ2-3; D may be TRBD2 (5 bases). Germline CDR1 and CDR2: SGHVS and FNYEAQ. This CDR3 region has 15 residues. Trimming took 3 bases from V and 6 from J, leaving 16 bases between them.

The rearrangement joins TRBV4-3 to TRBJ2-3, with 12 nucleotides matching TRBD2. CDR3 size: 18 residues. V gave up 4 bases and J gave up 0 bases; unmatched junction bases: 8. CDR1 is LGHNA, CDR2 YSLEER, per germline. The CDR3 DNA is TGCGCCAGCAGCCGGGGCTGGACTAGCGGGACTAGCACAGATACGCAGTATTTT. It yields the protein CASSRGWTSGTSTDTQYF.

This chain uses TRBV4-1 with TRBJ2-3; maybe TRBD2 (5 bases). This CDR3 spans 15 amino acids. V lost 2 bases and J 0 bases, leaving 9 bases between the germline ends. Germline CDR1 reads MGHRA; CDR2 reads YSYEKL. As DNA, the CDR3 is TGCGCCAGCAGCCAAAGGACTCCTAGCACAGATACGCAGTATTTT. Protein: CASSQRTPSTDTQYF.

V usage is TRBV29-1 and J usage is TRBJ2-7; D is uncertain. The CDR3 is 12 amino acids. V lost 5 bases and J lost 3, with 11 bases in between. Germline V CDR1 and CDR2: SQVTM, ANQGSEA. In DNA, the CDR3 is TGCAGCGTTCATGACGGTAACTACGAGCAGTACTTC. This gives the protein CSVHDGNYEQYF.

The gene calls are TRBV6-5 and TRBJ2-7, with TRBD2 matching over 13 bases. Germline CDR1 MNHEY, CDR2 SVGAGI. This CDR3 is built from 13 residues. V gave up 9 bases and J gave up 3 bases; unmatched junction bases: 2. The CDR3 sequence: CASRTSGSYEQYF. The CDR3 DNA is TGTGCCAGTCGGACTAGCGGGAGCTACGAGCAGTACTTC.

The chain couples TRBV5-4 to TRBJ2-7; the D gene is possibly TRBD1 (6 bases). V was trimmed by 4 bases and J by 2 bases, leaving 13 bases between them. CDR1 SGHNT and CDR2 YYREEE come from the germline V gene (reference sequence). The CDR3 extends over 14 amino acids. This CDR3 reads CASSGDILTYEQYF. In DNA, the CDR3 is TGTGCCAGCAGCGGGGACATTCTCACCTACGAGCAGTACTTC.

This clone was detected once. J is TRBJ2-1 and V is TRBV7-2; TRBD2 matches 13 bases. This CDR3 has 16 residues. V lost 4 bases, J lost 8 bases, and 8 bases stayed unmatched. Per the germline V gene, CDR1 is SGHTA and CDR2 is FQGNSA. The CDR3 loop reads CASSSPGLAGLDEQFF. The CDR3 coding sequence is TGTGCCAGCAGCTCACCGGGACTAGCGGGACTGGATGAGCAGTTCTTC.

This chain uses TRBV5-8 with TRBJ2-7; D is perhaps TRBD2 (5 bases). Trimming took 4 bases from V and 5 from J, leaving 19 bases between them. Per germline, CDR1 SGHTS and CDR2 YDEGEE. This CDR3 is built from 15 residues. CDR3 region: CASSQVLAEENEQYF. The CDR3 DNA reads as TGTGCCAGCAGCCAAGTGCTAGCCGAAGAAAACGAGCAGTACTTC.

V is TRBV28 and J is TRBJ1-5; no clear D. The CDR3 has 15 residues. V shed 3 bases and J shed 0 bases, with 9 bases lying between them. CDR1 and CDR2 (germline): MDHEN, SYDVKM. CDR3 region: CASSFRTFSNQPQHF. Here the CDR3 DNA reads TGTGCCAGCAGTTTTCGGACGTTTAGCAATCAGCCCCAGCATTTT.

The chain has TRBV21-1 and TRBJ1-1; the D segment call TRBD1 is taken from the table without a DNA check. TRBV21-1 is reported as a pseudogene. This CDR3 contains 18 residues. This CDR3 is CASSKNSCPGHKNTEAFF. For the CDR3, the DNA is TGTGCCAGCAGCAAGAACTCATGTCCGGGACACAAGAACACTGAAGCTTTCTTT.

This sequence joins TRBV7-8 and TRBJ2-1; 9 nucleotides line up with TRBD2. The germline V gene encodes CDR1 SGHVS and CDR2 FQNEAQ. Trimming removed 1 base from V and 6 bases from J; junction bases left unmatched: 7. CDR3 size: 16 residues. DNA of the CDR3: TGTGCCAGCAGCTTAGTAGCGGGAGAAAGGGTCAATGAGCAGTTCTTC. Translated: CASSLVAGERVNEQFF.

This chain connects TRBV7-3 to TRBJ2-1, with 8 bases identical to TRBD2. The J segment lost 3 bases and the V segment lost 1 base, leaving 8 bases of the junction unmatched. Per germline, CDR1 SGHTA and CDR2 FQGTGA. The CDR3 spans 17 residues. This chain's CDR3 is CASSLKGRTSRYNEQFF. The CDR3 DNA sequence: TGTGCCAGCAGCTTAAAAGGGAGGACTAGCCGCTACAATGAGCAGTTCTTC.

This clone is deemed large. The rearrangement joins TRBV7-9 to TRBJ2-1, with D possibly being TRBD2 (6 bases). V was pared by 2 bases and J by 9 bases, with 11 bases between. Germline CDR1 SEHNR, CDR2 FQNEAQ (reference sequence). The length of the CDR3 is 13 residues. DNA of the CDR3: TGTGCCAGCAGCTTAAAGGTGCGGGGTGAGCAGTTCTTC. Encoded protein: CASSLKVRGEQFF.

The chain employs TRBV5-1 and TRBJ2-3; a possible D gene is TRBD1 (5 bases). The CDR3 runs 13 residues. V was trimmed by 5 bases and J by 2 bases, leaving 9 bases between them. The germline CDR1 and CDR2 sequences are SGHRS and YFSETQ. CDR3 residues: CASRGRNTDTQYF. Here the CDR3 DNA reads TGCGCCAGCAGGGGGCGGAACACAGATACGCAGTATTTT. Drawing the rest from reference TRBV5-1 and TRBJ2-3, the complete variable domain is KAGVTQTPRYLIKTRGQQVTLSCSPISGHRSVSWYQQTPGQGLQFLFEYFSETQRNKGNFPGRFSGRQFSNSRSEMNVSTLELGDSALYLCASRGRNTDTQYFGPGTRLTVL.

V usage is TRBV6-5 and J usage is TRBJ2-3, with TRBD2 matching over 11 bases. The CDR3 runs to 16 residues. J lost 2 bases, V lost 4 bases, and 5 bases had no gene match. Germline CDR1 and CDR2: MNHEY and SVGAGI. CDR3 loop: CASSFYSGRVTDTQYF. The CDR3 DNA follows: TGTGCCAGCAGTTTTTATAGCGGGAGGGTCACAGATACGCAGTATTTT.

CDR3 residues: CATSRNSVHQPQHF. DNA for the CDR3: TGTGCCACCAGCAGAAATAGTGTCCATCAGCCCCAGCATTTT. The chain carries TRBV15 and TRBJ1-5; the D is unclear. The V and J ends lost 2 bases and 5 bases respectively, with 10 bases between them. This CDR3 has 14 residues. Germline values: CDR1 LNHNV, CDR2 YYDKDF (reference sequence).

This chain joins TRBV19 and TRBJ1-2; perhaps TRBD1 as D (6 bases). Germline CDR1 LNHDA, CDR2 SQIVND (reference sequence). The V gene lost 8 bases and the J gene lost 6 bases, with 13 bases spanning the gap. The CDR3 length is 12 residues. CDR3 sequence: CASVQGLHGYTF. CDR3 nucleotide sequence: TGTGCCAGTGTCCAGGGGCTACATGGCTACACCTTC.

For the CDR3, the DNA is TGTGCCAGCAGTTCCGGGACACAGAACACCGGGGAGCTGTTTTTT. Protein: CASSSGTQNTGELFF. The chain links TRBV28 to TRBJ2-2; possibly TRBD1 for D (6 bases). The CDR3 consists of 15 residues. From germline, CDR1 is MDHEN and CDR2 SYDVKM. V was cut by 4 bases and J by 1 base, with 10 bases left in between.

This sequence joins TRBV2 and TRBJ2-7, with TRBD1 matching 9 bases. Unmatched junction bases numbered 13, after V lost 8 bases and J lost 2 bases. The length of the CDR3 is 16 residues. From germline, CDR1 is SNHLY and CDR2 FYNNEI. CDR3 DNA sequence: TGTGCCAGCGCCGAGACAGGGGGTATCAGACCCTACGAGCAGTACTTC. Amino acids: CASAETGGIRPYEQYF.

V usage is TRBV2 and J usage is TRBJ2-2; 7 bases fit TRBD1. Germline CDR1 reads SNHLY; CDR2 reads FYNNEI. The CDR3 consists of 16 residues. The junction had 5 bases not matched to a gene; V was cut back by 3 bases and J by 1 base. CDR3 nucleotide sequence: TGTGCCAGCAGTGACAACGGACAGGAGAACACCGGGGAGCTGTTTTTT. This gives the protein CASSDNGQENTGELFF.

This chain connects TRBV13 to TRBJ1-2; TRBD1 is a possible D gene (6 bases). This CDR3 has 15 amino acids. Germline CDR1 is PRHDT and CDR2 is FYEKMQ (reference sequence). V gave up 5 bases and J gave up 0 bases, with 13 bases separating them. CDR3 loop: CASSRQVQPNYGYTF. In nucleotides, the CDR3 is TGTGCCAGCAGCAGACAGGTTCAGCCTAACTATGGCTACACCTTC. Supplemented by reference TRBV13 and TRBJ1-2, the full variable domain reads AAGVIQSPRHLIKEKRETATLKCYPIPRHDTVYWYQQGPGQDPQFLISFYEKMQSDKGSIPDRFSAQQFSDYHSELNMSSLELGDSALYFCASSRQVQPNYGYTFGSGTRLTVV.